Described below is a single T cell receptor (beta chain) sequence and its context. Its antigen is currently unknown. The sample comes from a study of cytomegalovirus exposure and HLA in healthy donors. General observations from the study: Apparent HLA restriction characterized most CMV-associated TCR beta chains in a later analysis. Later on, a genetic analysis was performed. It linked a missense variant in DCLRE1C with V- and J-gene trimming of TCR beta.

60 Vbeta and 13 Jbeta primers were used in PCR. Assay: immunoSEQ multiplex PCR; the TCRdb copy retains only in-frame clones and omits some. The table has 200,000 or so clones, approximately 78% seen once; the top ten hold approximately 6.5%. Between the trimmed V and J ends, which lost 9 bases and 5 bases, there was a span of 20 bases. The CDR3 sequence is 14 residues long. CDR1 is SGHNT and CDR2 is YYREEE in the germline V gene (reference sequence). What was sequenced was PBMCs. This sequence was found in a woman aged 45-59 years in good health and CMV-seropositive. J is TRBJ1-1 and V is TRBV5-4; tentatively, D is TRBD1 (6 bases). The CDR3 coding sequence is TGTGCCACGGGGGTCCGAGGGGGGGGGACTGAAGCTTTCTTT. Its protein product is CATGVRGGGTEAFF.